A single sample is the source of the 13 T cell receptor beta chains below, sequenced in a study of cytomegalovirus exposure and HLA in healthy donors. Primers for the PCR totalled 60 Vbeta and 13 Jbeta. Only in-frame clones appear in the TCRdb table, and some are missing; sequencing was by immunoSEQ multiplex PCR. This repertoire shows fewer than 250,000 clones, over 60% found once; its top ten account for around 1.9%. The specimen sequenced was PBMCs. The receptors were gathered from a male donor in good health and CMV-seronegative.

The genes are TRBV5-1 and TRBJ2-5; TRBD1 agrees at 7 bases. V shed 4 bases and J 2 bases; nucleotides not matched to a gene: 8. Germline loops: CDR1 SGHRS, CDR2 YFSETQ. The CDR3 extends over 15 amino acids. The chain's CDR3 is CASSPLATGQETQYF. The CDR3 nucleotides are TGCGCCAGCAGCCCCCTCGCGACAGGGCAAGAGACCCAGTACTTC. The entire variable domain, with the rest obtained from reference TRBV5-1 and TRBJ2-5, is as follows: KAGVTQTPRYLIKTRGQQVTLSCSPISGHRSVSWYQQTPGQGLQFLFEYFSETQRNKGNFPGRFSGRQFSNSRSEMNVSTLELGDSALYLCASSPLATGQETQYFGPGTRLLVL.

V and J are TRBV6-1 and TRBJ1-5; 8 nucleotides align to TRBD1. The CDR3 is made up of 14 amino acids. The germline gives CDR1 MNHNS, CDR2 SASEGT. With 6 bases clipped from V and 4 bases from J, the junction kept 5 bases outside the gene matches. In nucleotides, the CDR3 is TGTGCCAGCAGCCAAGACAGGGGAAATCAGCCCCAGCATTTT. Amino acids: CASSQDRGNQPQHF.

V gene TRBV7-8 combines with J gene TRBJ2-1; perhaps TRBD1 as D (7 bases). The CDR3 loop spans 13 amino acids. Germline loops: CDR1 SGHVS, CDR2 FQNEAQ. V lost 4 bases to trimming and J lost 14 bases, with 18 bases between them. CDR3 sequence (DNA): TGTGCCAGCAGCTCGCAGGGGGGCAGGAGGGAGTTCTTC. It codes for CASSSQGGRREFF.

The rearrangement links TRBV2 to TRBJ2-3; TRBD2 aligns across 8 bases. Germline V CDR1 and CDR2: SNHLY, FYNNEI. J lost 0 bases, V lost 8 bases, and 19 bases had no gene match. The length of the CDR3 is 19 residues. CDR3 residues: CASGTRGERGGPSTDTQYF. CDR3 DNA sequence: TGTGCCAGCGGGACCCGGGGAGAACGGGGGGGCCCCAGCACAGATACGCAGTATTTT. Looking up the rest from reference TRBV2 and TRBJ2-3 gives the full variable domain: EPEVTQTPSHQVTQMGQEVILRCVPISNHLYFYWYRQILGQKVEFLVSFYNNEISEKSEIFDDQFSVERPDGSNFTLKIRSTKLEDSAMYFCASGTRGERGGPSTDTQYFGPGTRLTVL.

The J gene is TRBJ1-1, the V gene TRBV5-6; D may be TRBD1 (5 bases). Germline V lookup: CDR1 SGHDT, CDR2 YYEEEE. V was shortened by 0 bases and J by 0 bases, with 21 bases between the two germline ends. The CDR3 totals 19 residues. The CDR3 sequence is CASSLVWVPGLTLNTEAFF. The DNA of the CDR3 is TGTGCCAGCAGCTTGGTGTGGGTTCCAGGGTTAACCTTGAACACTGAAGCTTTCTTT. The entire variable domain, with the rest obtained from reference TRBV5-6 and TRBJ1-1, is as follows: DAGVTQSPTHLIKTRGQQVTLRCSPKSGHDTVSWYQQALGQGPQFIFQYYEEEERQRGNFPDRFSGHQFPNYSSELNVNALLLGDSALYLCASSLVWVPGLTLNTEAFFGQGTRLTVV.

There are a few counts of this clone. The rearrangement links TRBV7-2 to TRBJ1-3; 9 bases align to TRBD1. Germline CDR1 reads SGHTA; CDR2 reads FQGNSA. CDR3 length: 15 amino acids. Trimming cost V 4 bases and J 2 bases; bases outside gene matches: 3. In DNA, the CDR3 is TGTGCCAGCAGCTCACAGGGGGCGGCTGGAAACACCATATATTTT. It translates to CASSSQGAAGNTIYF.

This clone showed up just a few times. V usage is TRBV19 and J usage is TRBJ2-7; 9 nucleotides line up with TRBD1. In germline, CDR1 is LNHDA, CDR2 SQIVND (reference sequence). This CDR3 contains 13 residues. Unmatched junction bases numbered 6, after V lost 6 bases and J lost 6 bases. The CDR3 loop reads CASRRDRAGEQYF. The CDR3 DNA is TGTGCCAGTAGACGGGACAGGGCGGGCGAGCAGTACTTC.

For the CDR3, the DNA is TGTGCCAGCAGGACGGGCCTAGCGAACACAGATACGCAGTATTTT. Encoded protein: CASRTGLANTDTQYF. The chain carries TRBV2 and TRBJ2-3; TRBD2 might be the D (6 bases). The germline CDR1 and CDR2 sequences are SNHLY and FYNNEI. Trimming left V 6 bases short and J 2 bases short, with 15 bases between. The CDR3 is 15 amino acids.

This clone was seen a handful of times. The genes are TRBV6-5 and TRBJ2-5; TRBD1 aligns across 9 bases. The CDR3 is 16 residues long. Germline V lookup: CDR1 MNHEY, CDR2 SVGAGI. The ends lost 0 bases at V and 2 bases at J; junction bases unmatched: 4. CDR3 in amino acids: CASSYSGTGTQETQYF. The CDR3 nucleotides are TGTGCCAGCAGTTACTCTGGGACAGGGACTCAAGAGACCCAGTACTTC.

The V call is TRBV28, the J call TRBJ1-1; no definite D call. The CDR3 has 15 residues. The germline gives CDR1 MDHEN, CDR2 SYDVKM. Trimming pared 2 bases from V and 4 bases from J, leaving 14 bases between. The CDR3 protein is CASSLRSPRGTEAFF. In nucleotides, the CDR3 is TGTGCCAGCAGTTTAAGGAGTCCCCGGGGCACTGAAGCTTTCTTT.

The chain combines TRBV11-1 with TRBJ2-1, with TRBD2 matching 7 bases. This CDR3 comprises 16 residues. V lost 4 bases to trimming and J lost 0 bases; unmatched junction nucleotides: 6. Germline CDR1 and CDR2: SGHAT and FQDESV (reference sequence). The CDR3 sequence is CASSSSGTSSYNEQFF. DNA of the CDR3: TGTGCCAGCAGCTCTAGCGGAACTAGCTCCTACAATGAGCAGTTCTTC.

The genes are TRBV28 and TRBJ2-2, with TRBD1 identical over 7 bases. The CDR3 is 14 residues long. Germline loops: CDR1 MDHEN, CDR2 SYDVKM. The V and J ends lost 5 bases and 3 bases, in that order; junction bases with no gene match: 3. The CDR3 DNA is TGTGCCAGCAGTGTACAGGGGCACACCGGGGAGCTGTTTTTT. This gives the protein CASSVQGHTGELFF.

Concerning this clone: Other nucleotide sequences in the sample specify the same CDR3. This chain links TRBV5-4 with TRBJ1-4; 7 bases are a match to TRBD1. The ends lost 4 bases at V and 1 base at J; junction bases unmatched: 1. Germline assignment: CDR1 SGHNT and CDR2 YYREEE (reference sequence). The CDR3 is made up of 14 amino acids. CDR3 DNA sequence: TGTGCCAGCAGCCGGGACAGAACTAATGAAAAACTGTTTTTT. Its protein product is CASSRDRTNEKLFF.